The 14 T cell receptor beta chains below all came from one sample that was sequenced in a study of T cell responses to AZD1222 COVID-19 vaccine. TCRdb keeps only in-frame clones here, not all; method: immunoSEQ multiplex PCR. The sample has about 180,000 clones, around 94% seen once. This material consisted of peripheral blood, taken 28 days after the second AZD1222 dose. These TCRs come from an adult who received the AZD1222 COVID-19 vaccine.

V usage is TRBV2 and J usage is TRBJ1-4, with D possibly matching TRBD1 (6 bases). This CDR3 region has 12 residues. Deletions cut 9 bases from V and 5 bases from J, with 10 bases between. Germline CDR1 reads SNHLY; CDR2 reads FYNNEI. The CDR3 sequence is CASHQGNEKLFF. DNA of the CDR3: TGTGCCAGTCACCAGGGGAATGAAAAACTGTTTTTT.

This chain uses TRBV28 with TRBJ2-7; 8 bases are shared with TRBD1. The germline gives CDR1 MDHEN, CDR2 SYDVKM. V gave up 7 bases and J gave up 2 bases; unmatched junction bases: 7. The CDR3 loop spans 14 amino acids. The CDR3 DNA reads as TGTGCCAGCAAACAGGGGGTAAGTCCCTACGAGCAGTACTTC. It translates to CASKQGVSPYEQYF.

The J gene is TRBJ1-1, the V gene TRBV29-1; a weak D match, TRBD1 (6 bases). The CDR3 sequence is 13 residues long. V gave up 5 bases and J gave up 0 bases, with 10 bases separating them. CDR1 is SQVTM, CDR2 ANQGSEA, per germline. The CDR3 region has the DNA TGCAGCGTTCTTGGGGGCATGAACACTGAAGCTTTCTTT. Its translation is CSVLGGMNTEAFF.

The chain recombines TRBV25-1 with TRBJ1-2; D is perhaps TRBD1 (5 bases). Germline CDR1 reads MGHDK; CDR2 reads SYGVNS. Trimming removed 0 bases at V and 3 bases at J, with 17 bases between. The CDR3 covers 17 residues. The CDR3 reads CASSEYGVIGVDYGYTF. Written as DNA, the CDR3 is TGTGCCAGCAGTGAATATGGGGTTATAGGGGTGGACTATGGCTACACCTTC.

The rearrangement links TRBV7-2 to TRBJ1-1; D gene unclear. CDR3 size: 14 residues. Trimming removed 1 base from V and 0 bases from J, with 6 bases in between. Per germline, CDR1 SGHTA and CDR2 FQGNSA. This chain's CDR3 is CASSLVVVNTEAFF. The CDR3 DNA is TGTGCCAGCAGCTTAGTCGTGGTGAACACTGAAGCTTTCTTT.

The chain employs TRBV7-2 and TRBJ1-2, with D uncertain. Per germline, CDR1 SGHTA and CDR2 FQGNSA. Trimming cost V 7 bases and J 1 base, with 19 bases left between them. The CDR3 contains 16 residues. The CDR3 here is CASTPLASSLNYGYTF. The CDR3 DNA reads TGTGCCAGCACCCCACTGGCGAGCAGTCTTAACTATGGCTACACCTTC.

The rearrangement joins TRBV19 to TRBJ1-5; D unresolved. The V end lost 3 bases, the J end lost 0 bases, and 15 bases lay between the germline ends. The CDR3 consists of 17 residues. The germline CDR1 and CDR2 sequences are LNHDA and SQIVND (reference sequence). The CDR3 here is CASSIPPFSYSNQPQHF. The CDR3 bases are TGTGCCAGTAGTATCCCCCCTTTCTCTTATAGCAATCAGCCCCAGCATTTT.

The V and J genes are TRBV25-1 and TRBJ2-7, with no clear D. V was trimmed by 8 bases and J by 4 bases, leaving 12 bases between them. This CDR3 is 12 amino acids long. Germline V gene lookup returns CDR1 MGHDK and CDR2 SYGVNS. The CDR3 loop reads CASSPSKYEQYF. CDR3 coding DNA: TGTGCCAGCTCCCCTTCCAAGTACGAGCAGTACTTC.

The V call is TRBV28, the J call TRBJ1-2; tentative D call: TRBD1 (6 bases). Germline V gene lookup returns CDR1 MDHEN and CDR2 SYDVKM. Trimming cost V 5 bases and J 4 bases, with 14 bases left between them. The CDR3 covers 14 residues. This chain's CDR3 is CASSQGGQSYGYTF. CDR3 coding DNA: TGTGCCAGCAGTCAGGGCGGACAGTCCTATGGCTACACCTTC.

The V call is TRBV7-3, the J call TRBJ2-1; 9 positions match TRBD1. V lost 3 bases, J lost 4 bases, and 7 bases stayed unmatched. Germline CDR1 is SGHTA and CDR2 is FQGTGA. The CDR3 loop spans 16 amino acids. CDR3: CASSLALDRGYNEQFF. In DNA form, the CDR3 reads TGTGCCAGCAGCTTGGCGCTGGACAGGGGATACAATGAGCAGTTCTTC.

The CDR3 coding sequence is TGTGCCAGCAGTGACTCGGCGGGATCCTACAATGAGCAGTTCTTC. This encodes CASSDSAGSYNEQFF. The chain links TRBV6-4 to TRBJ2-1; possible D gene TRBD2, 6 bases. This CDR3 comprises 15 residues. V lost 0 bases to trimming and J lost 1 base, with 7 bases between them. Germline values: CDR1 MRHNA, CDR2 SNTAGT.

The chain carries TRBV4-1 and TRBJ1-2; no definite D call. V lost 1 base and J 0 bases, leaving 12 bases between the germline ends. This CDR3 comprises 16 residues. Per germline, CDR1 MGHRA and CDR2 YSYEKL. In nucleotides, the CDR3 is TGCGCCAGCAGCCAAGCGCCCGTAATGGCTAACTATGGCTACACCTTC. This codes for CASSQAPVMANYGYTF.

The rearrangement uses TRBV27 and TRBJ1-1; perhaps TRBD1 as D (5 bases). This CDR3 spans 13 amino acids. Trimming removed 2 bases at V and 6 bases at J, with 10 bases between. Germline-derived CDR1 and CDR2 are MNHEY and SMNVEV (reference sequence). The CDR3 here is CASSLARAAEAFF. As DNA, the CDR3 is TGTGCCAGCAGTTTAGCCAGGGCTGCTGAAGCTTTCTTT.

The rearrangement joins TRBV5-1 to TRBJ2-2, with 7 positions matching TRBD1. Losses at the gene ends were 0 bases for V and 4 bases for J; bases not matched to a gene: 9. This CDR3 has 17 residues. Germline CDR1 reads SGHRS; CDR2 reads YFSETQ. CDR3: CASSLATDRAGTGELFF. The CDR3 region has the DNA TGCGCCAGCAGCTTGGCCACTGACAGGGCTGGCACCGGGGAGCTGTTTTTT.